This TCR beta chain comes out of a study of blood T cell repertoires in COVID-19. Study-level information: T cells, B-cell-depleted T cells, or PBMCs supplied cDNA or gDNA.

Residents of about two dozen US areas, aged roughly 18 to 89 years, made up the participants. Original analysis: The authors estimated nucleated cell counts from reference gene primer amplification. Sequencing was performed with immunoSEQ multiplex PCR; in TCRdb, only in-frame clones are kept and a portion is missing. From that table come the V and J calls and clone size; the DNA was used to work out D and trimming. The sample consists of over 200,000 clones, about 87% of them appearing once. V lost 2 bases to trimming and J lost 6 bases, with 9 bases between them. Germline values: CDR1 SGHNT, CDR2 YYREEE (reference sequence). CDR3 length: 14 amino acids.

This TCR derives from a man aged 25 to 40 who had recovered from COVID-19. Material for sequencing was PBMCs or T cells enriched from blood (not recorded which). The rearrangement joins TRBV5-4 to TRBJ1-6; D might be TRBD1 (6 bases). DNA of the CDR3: TGTGCCAGCAGCTTCGACAGGCTTAATTCACCCCTCCACTTT. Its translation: CASSFDRLNSPLHF.